This TCR beta chain is from a study of PD-1 blockade in classical Hodgkin lymphoma. Time point reported: newly diagnosed, previously untreated cHL patient sample. Trimming pared 4 bases from V and 5 bases from J, leaving 17 bases between. Germline V CDR1 and CDR2: MNHNS, SASEGT. CDR3 length: 15 residues. Data came from immunoSEQ multiplex PCR; TCRdb stores just in-frame clones and leaves some out. The data contain about 25,000 clones, about 93% of them singletons. Sequencing was performed on peripheral blood mononuclear cells (PBMCs). This clonotype was obtained from a human donor with classical Hodgkin lymphoma. The chain couples TRBV6-1 to TRBJ2-5; a weak D match, TRBD2 (6 bases). CDR3 nucleotide sequence: TGTGCCAGCAGTGGGGTACTAGGGACTCAGGAGACCCAGTACTTC. This sequence encodes CASSGVLGTQETQYF.